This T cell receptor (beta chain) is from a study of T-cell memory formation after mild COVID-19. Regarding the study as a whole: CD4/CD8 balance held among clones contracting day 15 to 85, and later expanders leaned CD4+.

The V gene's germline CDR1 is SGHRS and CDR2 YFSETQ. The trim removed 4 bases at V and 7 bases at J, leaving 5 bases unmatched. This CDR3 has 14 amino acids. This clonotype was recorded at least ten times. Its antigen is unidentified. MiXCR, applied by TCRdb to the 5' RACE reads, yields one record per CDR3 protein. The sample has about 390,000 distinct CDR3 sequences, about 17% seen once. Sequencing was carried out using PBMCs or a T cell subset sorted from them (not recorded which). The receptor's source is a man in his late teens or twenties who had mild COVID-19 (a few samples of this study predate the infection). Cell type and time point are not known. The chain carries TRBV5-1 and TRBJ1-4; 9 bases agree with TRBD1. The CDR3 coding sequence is TGCGCCAGCAGCGAGGGACAGGGTACTGAAAAACTGTTTTTT. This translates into CASSEGQGTEKLFF.